These 10 T cell receptor beta chains were sequenced from one sample in a study of blood T cells in healthy people across ages. A second PCR of about 6 to 11 cycles used a sample-barcoded 5' primer and a J-beta primer mix. Each CDR3 protein gets one entry after TCRdb re-called the 5' RACE reads with MiXCR. In the table there are about 780,000 distinct CDR3 sequences, about 42% of which are singletons. Sequencing was done on a sample of blood. These TCRs come from an elderly man in good health.

The chain has TRBV10-3 and TRBJ1-4; D is perhaps TRBD1 (5 bases). Deletions cut 3 bases from V and 11 bases from J, with 16 bases between. The length of the CDR3 is 14 residues. The germline gives CDR1 ENHRY, CDR2 SYGVKD. This CDR3 is CAISDSFQGDKLFF. The CDR3 DNA reads TGTGCCATCAGTGACAGCTTCCAGGGCGACAAACTGTTTTTT.

The J gene is TRBJ2-3, the V gene TRBV29-1; tentatively, D is TRBD2 (5 bases). Germline CDR1 and CDR2: SQVTM and ANQGSEA. V shed 4 bases and J shed 2 bases, with 13 bases lying between them. The CDR3 extends over 14 amino acids. DNA for the CDR3: TGCAGCGTTGGTGGTGTGGGAGCCACAGATACGCAGTATTTT. Amino acid sequence: CSVGGVGATDTQYF.

The V gene is TRBV15, the J gene TRBJ2-1; possible D gene TRBD1, 6 bases. Trimming left V 0 bases short and J 4 bases short, with 16 bases between. Germline V gene lookup returns CDR1 LNHNV and CDR2 YYDKDF (reference sequence). This CDR3 has 17 amino acids. The CDR3 sequence is CATSREFGGRSYNEQFF. The DNA for the CDR3 is TGTGCCACCAGCAGAGAATTTGGGGGCAGGTCATACAATGAGCAGTTCTTC.

The V call is TRBV6-5, the J call TRBJ2-1; D possibly corresponds to TRBD2 (6 bases). The CDR3 runs 16 residues. Per the germline V gene, CDR1 is MNHEY and CDR2 is SVGAGI. Trimming shortened V by 5 bases and J by 0 bases, and 14 bases separated the two germline ends. The CDR3: CASSPGRGPSYNEQFF. The CDR3 region has the DNA TGTGCCAGCAGTCCCGGGAGAGGCCCCTCCTACAATGAGCAGTTCTTC.

This sequence joins TRBV29-1 and TRBJ2-3; D is ambiguous. Germline lookup yields CDR1 SQVTM and CDR2 ANQGSEA. V lost 7 bases, J lost 6 bases, and 8 bases lay in between. The CDR3 runs 10 residues. The CDR3 DNA is TGCAGCGCCCTAATGGATACGCAGTATTTT. Protein: CSALMDTQYF.

Many counts were recorded for this clonotype. The chain joins TRBV11-2 to TRBJ2-3; 8 bases map to TRBD2. The J segment lost 1 base and the V segment lost 3 bases, leaving 3 bases of the junction unmatched. The CDR3 is 15 amino acids. The germline V gene encodes CDR1 SGHAT and CDR2 FQNNGV. The CDR3 DNA follows: TGTGCCAGCAGCTTGGGACTAGGGGGCACAGATACGCAGTATTTT. Residues: CASSLGLGGTDTQYF.

CDR3 nucleotide sequence: TGTGCCAGCAGCCCCCGTCCAGGGCGAAGCAATCAGCCCCAGCATTTT. Residues: CASSPRPGRSNQPQHF. V gene TRBV7-2 combines with J gene TRBJ1-5; D is possibly TRBD1 (5 bases). Between the trimmed V and J ends, which lost 5 bases and 1 base, there was a span of 15 bases. Germline lookup yields CDR1 SGHTA and CDR2 FQGNSA. This CDR3 is 16 amino acids long. Complete variable domain (other parts from reference TRBV7-2 and TRBJ1-5): GAGVSQSPSNKVTEKGKDVELRCDPISGHTALYWYRQSLGQGLEFLIYFQGNSAPDKSGLPSDRFSAERTGGSVSTLTIQRTQQEDSAVYLCASSPRPGRSNQPQHFGDGTRLSIL.

Comment on this clonotype: A much larger clonotype is one base distant, so this may be a read error. This rearrangement joins TRBV7-2 to TRBJ1-2; possibly TRBD1 for D (5 bases). V lost 5 bases and J lost 7, with 17 bases in between. This CDR3 contains 14 residues. Germline CDR1 is SGHTA and CDR2 is FQGNSA. The CDR3 region is CASSVGQARGGYTF. The DNA for the CDR3 is TGTGCCAGCAGCGTAGGACAAGCCCGGGGTGGCTACACCTTC.

The chain links TRBV18 to TRBJ2-4, with 10 bases fitting TRBD2. The end of the DNA fits TRBJ2-7 better, so the J call may be wrong. The CDR3 contains 16 residues. In germline, CDR1 is KGHSH, CDR2 LQKENI. CDR3 protein: CASSRTASGGIDEQYF. The DNA of the CDR3 is TGTGCCAGCTCACGAACCGCTAGCGGGGGTATCGACGAGCAGTACTTC.

This clonotype has just a few counts. The genes are TRBV12-3 or TRBV12-4 and TRBJ2-3; no clear D. The CDR3 contains 14 residues. The V end was cut by 6 bases, the J end by 3 bases, with 13 bases between. The CDR3 DNA sequence: TGTGCCAGCAGGCAAAGAGCCGAAACAGATACGCAGTATTTT. Translating gives CASRQRAETDTQYF.